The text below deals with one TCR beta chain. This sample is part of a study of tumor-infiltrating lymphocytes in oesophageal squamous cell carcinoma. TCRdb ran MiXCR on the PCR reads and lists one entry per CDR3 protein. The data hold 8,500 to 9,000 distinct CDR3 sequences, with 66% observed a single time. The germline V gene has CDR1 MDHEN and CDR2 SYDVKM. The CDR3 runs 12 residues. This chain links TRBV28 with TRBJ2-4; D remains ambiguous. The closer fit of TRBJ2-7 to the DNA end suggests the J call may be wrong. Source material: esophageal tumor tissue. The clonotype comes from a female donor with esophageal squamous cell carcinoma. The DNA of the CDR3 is TGTGCCAGCAGTCGCGATCGCTACGAGCAGTACTTC. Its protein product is CASSRDRYEQYF.